These T cell receptor beta chains were read from a single sample in a study of CD8 T cells in Susac syndrome. One entry per CDR3 protein, called by TCRdb with MiXCR from the immunoSEQ multiplex PCR reads. The sample records about 80,000 distinct CDR3 sequences, approximately 94% being singletons. The specimen was CD8+ T cells from PBMCs. Source of these receptors: a human donor in good health. CDR3s include the opening cysteine and the closing phenylalanine or tryptophan. Each record gives: J gene, V gene, CDR3 length, CDR3 protein.

j_gene: TRBJ1-4
v_gene: TRBV4-1
len: 13
CDR3aa: CASSQGGQEKLFF

j_gene: TRBJ2-4
v_gene: TRBV11-2
len: 23
CDR3aa: CASSLSATHIAYGPTSSLNIQYF

j_gene: TRBJ2-3
v_gene: TRBV7-2
len: 15
CDR3aa: CASSRTSGGADTQYF

j_gene: TRBJ1-1
v_gene: TRBV6-6
len: 14
CDR3aa: CASSDIRDNTEAFF

j_gene: TRBJ1-5
v_gene: TRBV28
len: 15
CDR3aa: CASSTRTGINQPQHF

j_gene: TRBJ1-1
v_gene: TRBV29-1
len: 14
CDR3aa: CSVEDLKATPEAFF

j_gene: TRBJ2-7
v_gene: TRBV6-1
len: 12
CDR3aa: CASSAHRVEQYF

j_gene: TRBJ2-2
v_gene: TRBV19
len: 20
CDR3aa: CASSIPAMTGENANTGELFF

j_gene: TRBJ1-1
v_gene: TRBV16
len: 14
CDR3aa: CASSQVTLNTEAFF

j_gene: TRBJ1-1
v_gene: TRBV7-3
len: 14
CDR3aa: CASSLRVGGTEAFF

j_gene: TRBJ2-5
v_gene: TRBV4-3
len: 15
CDR3aa: CASSSGGAFGETQYF

j_gene: TRBJ2-7
v_gene: TRBV5-4
len: 14
CDR3aa: CASSHTGDSYEQYF

j_gene: TRBJ1-2
v_gene: TRBV27
len: 15
CDR3aa: CASSPQGGRNYGYTF

j_gene: TRBJ1-1
v_gene: TRBV27
len: 14
CDR3aa: CASSYSGANTEAFF

j_gene: TRBJ2-7
v_gene: TRBV12-3/TRBV12-4
len: 10
CDR3aa: CASMGEEQYF

j_gene: TRBJ1-1
v_gene: TRBV5-6
len: 14
CDR3aa: CASSLSGGGTEAFF